Below are 26 T cell receptor beta chains sequenced from a single sample in a study of T cells after posttransplantation cyclophosphamide listed by TCRdb under 2016. The method behind the library was the immunoSEQ multiplex PCR assay. TCRdb stores this immuneACCESS table with in-frame sequences only. Part of the clones is absent; in the studies checked, under half of the shortfall reflects unresolved V genes, and no reason is known for the rest. This sample contains over 7,500 clones, none of which is a singleton. The ten top clones hold approximately 6% of the sample. The treatment or condition label for this specimen denotes: high-dose cyclophosphamide on days +3 and +4 as single-agent GVHD prophylaxis. Busulfan and fludarabine conditioning, a related or unrelated marrow graft, and cyclophosphamide on days +3 and +4 were given to PTCy patients. This sample comprised PBMCs, obtained after an allogeneic stem cell transplant with post-transplant cyclophosphamide. All receptors derive from a young adult male patient who received an allogeneic stem cell transplant from an unrelated donor, was CMV-positive, and had acute and chronic GVHD. After a transplant, some T cells may be of graft donor origin.

This clone showed up just a few times. V is TRBV5-1 and J is TRBJ2-5; D is perhaps TRBD1 (5 bases). Trimming stripped 4 bases from V and 2 bases from J, with 18 bases between. Germline V lookup: CDR1 SGHRS, CDR2 YFSETQ. The CDR3 has 16 residues. DNA of the CDR3: TGCGCCAGCAGCCCAGGGAACCTGATTGGACAAGAGACCCAGTACTTC. Protein product: CASSPGNLIGQETQYF.

This clone was counted many times. This chain links TRBV18 with TRBJ1-1, with a possible D match to TRBD1 (5 bases). CDR3 length equals 15 residues. V lost 0 bases and J lost 3, with 11 bases in between. CDR1 is KGHSH and CDR2 is LQKENI in the germline V gene. The CDR3: CASSPPAREDTEAFF. CDR3 in DNA: TGTGCCAGCTCACCACCGGCCAGGGAGGACACTGAAGCTTTCTTT.

This clone was recorded many times. This chain links TRBV7-2 with TRBJ2-5; no clear D gene. Germline CDR1 is SGHTA and CDR2 is FQGNSA. This CDR3 has 13 amino acids. V lost 5 bases to trimming and J lost 2 bases, with 9 bases between them. This chain's CDR3 is CASSRAQQETQYF. In DNA, the CDR3 is TGTGCCAGCAGCCGTGCACAGCAAGAGACCCAGTACTTC. Together with reference TRBV7-2 and TRBJ2-5, the CDR3 gives the full variable domain: GAGVSQSPSNKVTEKGKDVELRCDPISGHTALYWYRQSLGQGLEFLIYFQGNSAPDKSGLPSDRFSAERTGGSVSTLTIQRTQQEDSAVYLCASSRAQQETQYFGPGTRLLVL.

This clone was recorded at least ten times. The CDR3 region has the DNA TGTGCCAGATTCCAGGGTTACTATGGCTACACCTTC. Its protein is CARFQGYYGYTF. The V call is TRBV6-4, the J call TRBJ1-2, with D possibly TRBD1 on 5 matching bases. V was trimmed by 9 bases and J by 3 bases, leaving 11 bases between them. CDR3 length: 12 amino acids. Germline V gene data show CDR1 as MRHNA and CDR2 as SNTAGT.

This clone was detected many times. This chain uses TRBV11-2 with TRBJ2-7; D might be TRBD2 (7 bases). Germline V CDR1 and CDR2: SGHAT, FQNNGV. This CDR3 spans 15 amino acids. The V end was cut by 5 bases, the J end by 3 bases, with 17 bases between. The CDR3 bases are TGTGCCAGCAGCCCTAGGGGGGGAGAGAGCTACGAGCAGTACTTC. It is translated as CASSPRGGESYEQYF.

This clone was recorded at least ten times. The V call is TRBV9, the J call TRBJ2-5, with D perhaps matching TRBD1 (5 bases). Germline V CDR1 and CDR2: SGDLS, YYNGEE. V lost 4 bases, J lost 5 bases, and 12 bases lay in between. This CDR3 spans 13 amino acids. The CDR3 here is CASSPQGMETQYF. CDR3 in DNA: TGTGCCAGCAGCCCTCAGGGTATGGAGACCCAGTACTTC.

The table lists this clone with many counts. The chain combines TRBV12-3 or TRBV12-4 with TRBJ1-2; possibly TRBD1 for D (5 bases). This CDR3 has 13 amino acids. V was cut by 8 bases and J by 0 bases, with 10 bases left in between. CDR3 coding DNA: TGTGCCAGCGTACGGGGGGCTAACTATGGCTACACCTTC. Translated, it gives CASVRGANYGYTF.

Relative to its sample, this clone is medium-sized (0.01 to 0.1%). The chain links TRBV10-3 to TRBJ2-7; maybe TRBD1 (6 bases). Germline V CDR1 and CDR2: ENHRY, SYGVKD. This CDR3 comprises 14 residues. Trimming pared 8 bases from V and 3 bases from J, leaving 17 bases between. This chain's CDR3 is CAISQGQGIYEQYF. The CDR3, as DNA: TGTGCCATCTCCCAGGGGCAGGGTATCTACGAGCAGTACTTC.

This clone was detected many times. This chain connects TRBV7-2 to TRBJ2-2; TRBD1 aligns across 9 bases. Unmatched junction bases numbered 3, after V lost 5 bases and J lost 5 bases. Looked up from germline, CDR1 is SGHTA and CDR2 is FQGNSA. CDR3 length: 14 residues. DNA for the CDR3: TGTGCCAGCAGCATCGGACAGGGGACCGGGGAGCTGTTTTTT. Translation gives CASSIGQGTGELFF.

The sample holds many counts of this clone. V usage is TRBV27 and J usage is TRBJ1-2, with 10 bases lining up with TRBD1. The CDR3 has 16 amino acids. Trimming took 0 bases from V and 7 from J; bases not matched to a gene: 8. The germline V gene has CDR1 MNHEY and CDR2 SMNVEV (reference sequence). The CDR3 sequence: CASSLSAGTGDRGYTF. Written as DNA, the CDR3 is TGTGCCAGCAGTTTATCGGCGGGGACAGGGGATCGTGGCTACACCTTC.

This clone was seen many times. V is TRBV24-1 and J is TRBJ2-3; 12 nucleotides align to TRBD2. This CDR3 comprises 16 residues. The V gene end was trimmed by 5 bases and the J gene end by 4 bases; junction bases not matched to a gene: 6. Germline V gene data show CDR1 as KGHDR and CDR2 as SFDVKD. The CDR3 reads CATSGGRLAGADTQYF. The CDR3 DNA is TGTGCCACCAGTGGGGGTCGACTAGCGGGAGCAGATACGCAGTATTTT.

This clone occurred many times. V and J are TRBV7-6 and TRBJ2-1; TRBD2 agrees at 8 bases. The ends lost 5 bases at V and 9 bases at J; junction bases unmatched: 6. From germline, CDR1 is SGHVS and CDR2 FNYEAQ. The CDR3 loop spans 13 amino acids. CDR3: CASSTPGLGEQFF. The CDR3 DNA reads as TGTGCCAGCAGCACTCCGGGACTAGGTGAGCAGTTCTTC.

The sample holds many counts of this clone. This chain joins TRBV27 and TRBJ2-5; the D gene is possibly TRBD2 (5 bases). This CDR3 is 14 amino acids long. Trimming pared 1 base from V and 4 bases from J, leaving 10 bases between. The germline V gene encodes CDR1 MNHEY and CDR2 SMNVEV (reference sequence). CDR3 residues: CASSLFRGAETQYF. Here the CDR3 DNA reads TGTGCCAGCAGTTTATTTCGGGGAGCAGAGACCCAGTACTTC.

This clone was detected many times. The CDR3 DNA sequence: TGTGCCAGTAGTATTCTAGCGGGAGGGACCTACGAGCAGTACTTC. Translating gives CASSILAGGTYEQYF. This sequence joins TRBV19 and TRBJ2-7, with TRBD2 matching over 12 bases. The CDR3 contains 15 residues. Germline assignment: CDR1 LNHDA and CDR2 SQIVND (reference sequence). J was trimmed by 2 bases and V by 3 bases; bases with no gene match: 2. Combining the CDR3 with reference TRBV19 and TRBJ2-7 gives the whole variable domain DGGITQSPKYLFRKEGQNVTLSCEQNLNHDAMYWYRQDPGQGLRLIYYSQIVNDFQKGDIAEGYSVSREKKESFPLTVTSAQKNPTAFYLCASSILAGGTYEQYFGPGTRLTVT.

This clone rates as medium-sized. V is TRBV6-1 and J is TRBJ1-4; D may be TRBD1 (6 bases). This CDR3 is built from 16 residues. The V end lost 1 base, the J end lost 6 bases, and 15 bases lay between the germline ends. The V gene's germline CDR1 is MNHNS and CDR2 SASEGT. The CDR3 sequence: CASSEVLTGEDEKLFF. CDR3 sequence (DNA): TGTGCCAGCAGTGAAGTCCTGACAGGAGAGGATGAAAAACTGTTTTTT.

This clone is labeled as medium-sized. This chain links TRBV6-2 or TRBV6-3 with TRBJ1-5, with D maybe TRBD1 (6 bases). The germline V gene has CDR1 MNHEY and CDR2 SVGEGT. The ends were cut back, 5 bases at V and 2 bases at J, with 13 bases in the middle. The CDR3 sequence is 15 residues long. The CDR3 loop reads CASSRLTGGNQPQHF. CDR3 nucleotide sequence: TGTGCCAGCAGTCGCCTGACAGGCGGCAATCAGCCCCAGCATTTT.

This clone counts as medium-sized (0.01 to 0.1%). The V call is TRBV4-3, the J call TRBJ1-1, with unresolved D. V gave up 2 bases and J gave up 5 bases, with 9 bases separating them. CDR3 size: 13 residues. Germline CDR1 reads LGHNA; CDR2 reads YSLEER. The CDR3 reads CASSQTRPTEAFF. CDR3 coding DNA: TGCGCCAGCAGCCAAACCAGGCCTACTGAAGCTTTCTTT.

In its sample, this clone is medium-sized. The genes are TRBV6-6 and TRBJ2-1; a possible D gene is TRBD2 (6 bases). CDR3 length: 13 residues. The V end was cut by 4 bases, the J end by 6 bases, with 10 bases between. CDR1 is MNHNY and CDR2 is SVGAGI in the germline V gene (reference sequence). The CDR3, as DNA: TGTGCCAGCAGTTCGGGAGCGGCCAATGAGCAGTTCTTC. It encodes CASSSGAANEQFF.

Many counts were recorded for this clone. The chain is built from TRBV7-2 and TRBJ2-5; D is perhaps TRBD2 (5 bases). In germline, CDR1 is SGHTA, CDR2 FQGNSA. The CDR3 contains 17 residues. Between the trimmed V and J ends, which lost 1 base and 2 bases, there was a span of 17 bases. The CDR3 DNA reads as TGTGCCAGCAGCTTAGGGGCCCCCGTCGGAGGACAAGAGACCCAGTACTTC. Translating it yields CASSLGAPVGGQETQYF.

This clone has at least ten counts. The chain has TRBV12-3 or TRBV12-4 and TRBJ2-3; the D gene is possibly TRBD2 (5 bases). This CDR3 region has 17 residues. V dropped 0 bases and J dropped 0 bases, with 13 bases sitting between them. The CDR3 sequence: CASSLARASPSTDTQYF. The CDR3 nucleotides read TGTGCCAGCAGTTTAGCGCGGGCTAGCCCTAGCACAGATACGCAGTATTTT.

This clone was counted at least ten times. This sequence joins TRBV5-1 and TRBJ2-7; 10 nucleotides align to TRBD1. CDR1 is SGHRS, CDR2 YFSETQ, per germline. Trimming at V came to 5 bases and at J to 0 bases, leaving 23 bases not matched to a gene. This CDR3 has 21 residues. The CDR3 DNA sequence: TGCGCCAGCAGACCTTTCTTAACTTCCGGGACAGGGGACCCTTTCTCCTACGAGCAGTACTTC. Its translation is CASRPFLTSGTGDPFSYEQYF.

In its sample, this clone was seen many times. This chain connects TRBV19 to TRBJ2-5, with TRBD1 matching over 10 bases. V trimming: 4 bases; J trimming: 5 bases; junction bases outside the gene matches: 10. Germline CDR1 and CDR2: LNHDA and SQIVND (reference sequence). The CDR3 consists of 16 residues. CDR3 nucleotides: TGTGCCAGTAGTAGCGAACGGGACAGGGGATCGGAGACCCAGTACTTC. Its protein is CASSSERDRGSETQYF.

By frequency in the sample, this clone is medium-sized. The chain carries TRBV19 and TRBJ1-1; no clear D gene. The CDR3 loop spans 14 amino acids. Germline V CDR1 and CDR2: LNHDA, SQIVND (reference sequence). V lost 5 bases to trimming and J lost 3 bases, with 13 bases between them. The CDR3 is CASSPFREDTEAFF. The CDR3, as DNA: TGTGCCAGTAGTCCATTCCGAGAGGACACTGAAGCTTTCTTT.

The sample holds many counts of this clone. V gene TRBV5-4 combines with J gene TRBJ1-2; D is perhaps TRBD1 (6 bases). In germline, CDR1 is SGHNT, CDR2 YYREEE (reference sequence). V dropped 0 bases and J dropped 6 bases, with 6 bases sitting between them. The CDR3 runs to 12 residues. As DNA, the CDR3 is TGTGCCAGCAGCTTGGACAGGGATGGCTACACCTTC. It translates to CASSLDRDGYTF.

This clone was seen a few times. This rearrangement joins TRBV25-1 to TRBJ2-5; 12 bases are a match to TRBD2. Germline loops: CDR1 MGHDK, CDR2 SYGVNS. V lost 4 bases to trimming and J lost 5 bases; unmatched junction nucleotides: 11. There are 17 residues in the CDR3. CDR3 nucleotides: TGTGCCAGCAGTGCGAGGGTCGGACTAGCGGGGTCGGAGACCCAGTACTTC. Translation gives CASSARVGLAGSETQYF.

This clone was observed many times. The chain has TRBV14 and TRBJ1-3; tentative D call: TRBD1 (5 bases). CDR3 length: 19 residues. Deletions cut 0 bases from V and 2 bases from J, with 20 bases between. Germline V CDR1 and CDR2: SGHDN, FVKESK. The CDR3 DNA reads as TGTGCCAGCAGCCAAGATAATCCCCGCAGGGTTGGTACTGGAAACACCATATATTTT. Protein sequence: CASSQDNPRRVGTGNTIYF.